This T cell receptor beta chain was identified in a study of T-cell reconstitution after alpha-beta-depleted transplantation in children. A TCRbeta library incorporating unique molecular identifiers was prepared. One entry per CDR3 protein, called by TCRdb with MiXCR from the PCR reads. This table has around 360,000 distinct CDR3 sequences, approximately 10% appearing once. Looked up from germline, CDR1 is SGHVS and CDR2 is FQNEAQ. V was clipped by 3 bases and J by 8 bases; unmatched bases: 7. This CDR3 region has 15 residues. This sequence originates from a human donor who donated a stem cell graft to a child with acute lymphoblastic leukemia. The sample was PBMCs from the stem cell graft donor, taken from the stem cell graft. V is TRBV7-8 and J is TRBJ2-3, with 11 nucleotides matching TRBD1. CDR3 sequence reads: CASSFRGQGGITQYF. CDR3 nucleotides: TGTGCCAGCAGCTTCCGGGGACAGGGGGGTATTACGCAGTATTTT.